This TCR beta chain was profiled in a study of control samples from healthy donors and cancer patients. This clone is categorized as medium-sized (0.01 to 0.1%). The CDR3 spans 14 residues. Germline values: CDR1 MGHDK, CDR2 SYGVNS. Trimming took off 1 base at V and 4 bases at J, with 10 bases between the two ends. Sequencing was performed with immunoSEQ multiplex PCR; in TCRdb, only in-frame clones are kept and a portion is missing. The repertoire holds some 30,000 clones, with about 85% as singletons. The specimen was formalin-fixed, paraffin-embedded tissue. This clonotype originated in a female donor with melanoma. This sequence joins TRBV25-1 and TRBJ1-2; no clear D gene. CDR3 sequence reads: CASSESQVVYGYTF. CDR3 in DNA: TGTGCCAGCAGTGAATCGCAGGTGGTCTATGGCTACACCTTC.